Listed here are 3 T cell receptor beta chains from one sample, sequenced in a study of CD4 T cells in relation to SARS-CoV-2 and coronaviruses. Clones were sequenced by immunoSEQ multiplex PCR, and TCRdb holds only the in-frame ones, with some missing. The sample lists about 43,000 clones, around 79% occurring once. Which antigens these TCRs recognize remains unknown. The sequencing input was naive CD4+ T cells from PBMCs, cultured in vitro. Subset specified: naive CD4+ T cells isolated by negative enrichment. The receptors derive from an adult with COVID-19.

The chain combines TRBV14 with TRBJ2-5; D tentatively reads TRBD1 or TRBD2 (5 bases each). There are 13 residues in the CDR3. V lost 4 bases and J 5 bases, leaving 11 bases between the germline ends. Germline values: CDR1 SGHDN, CDR2 FVKESK. The CDR3 coding sequence is TGTGCCAGCAGCCTGGGACGGTACGAGACCCAGTACTTC. It encodes CASSLGRYETQYF.

V gene TRBV11-3 combines with J gene TRBJ2-3; TRBD2 agrees at 8 bases. V lost 5 bases and J lost 3; bases outside the gene matches: 10. This CDR3 has 16 amino acids. The V gene's germline CDR1 is SGHNT and CDR2 YENEEA. The CDR3 DNA reads as TGTGCCAGCAGCCGTAAAAGCGGGAGTGAAACAGATACGCAGTATTTT. Its protein is CASSRKSGSETDTQYF.

This clone has a handful of counts. The chain employs TRBV5-1 and TRBJ2-7; 7 nucleotides line up with TRBD1. J lost 4 bases, V lost 4 bases, and 8 bases had no gene match. This CDR3 is 14 amino acids long. The germline V gene has CDR1 SGHRS and CDR2 YFSETQ. The CDR3 DNA is TGCGCCAGCAGCGCAGCCGGGACAGAATACGAGCAGTACTTC. Translated: CASSAAGTEYEQYF.